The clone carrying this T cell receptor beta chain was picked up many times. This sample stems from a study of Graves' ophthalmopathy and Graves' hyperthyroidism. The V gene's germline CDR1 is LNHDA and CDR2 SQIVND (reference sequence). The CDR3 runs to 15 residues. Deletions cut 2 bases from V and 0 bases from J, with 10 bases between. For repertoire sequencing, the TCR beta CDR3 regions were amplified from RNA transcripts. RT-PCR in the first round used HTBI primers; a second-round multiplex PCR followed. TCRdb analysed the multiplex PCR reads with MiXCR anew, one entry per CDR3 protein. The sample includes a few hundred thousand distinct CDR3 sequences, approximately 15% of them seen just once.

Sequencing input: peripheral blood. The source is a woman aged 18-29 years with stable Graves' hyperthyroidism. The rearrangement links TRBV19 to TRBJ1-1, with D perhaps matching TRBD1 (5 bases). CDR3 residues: CASSIPTGVNTEAFF. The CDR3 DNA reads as TGTGCCAGTAGTATACCCACAGGTGTGAACACTGAAGCTTTCTTT.